The 8 T cell receptor beta chains below were found in one sample sequenced in a study of shared clonotypes between healthy human individuals. Using immunoSEQ multiplex PCR, the repertoire was profiled, and TCRdb retains in-frame clones only, with some absent. The sample has 2,100,000 or so clones, 95% seen once. The sample comprised naive CD4+ T cells sorted from blood. Regarding subset: CD45RA+ positively selected. These receptors originate from a man aged 18-30 years in good health.

The V call is TRBV4-1, the J call TRBJ2-7; no definite D call. CDR3 size: 15 residues. V was shortened by 6 bases and J by 3 bases, with 18 bases between the two germline ends. Germline loops: CDR1 MGHRA, CDR2 YSYEKL. For the CDR3, the DNA is TGCGCCAGCAGTCGTCCGGGCAGCCCATACTACGAGCAGTACTTC. It yields the protein CASSRPGSPYYEQYF.

A remark on this clone: The same CDR3 is also encoded by other DNA sequences in this sample. V and J are TRBV5-4 and TRBJ1-1; 8 nucleotides agree with TRBD1. Per germline, CDR1 SGHNT and CDR2 YYREEE (reference sequence). V shed 2 bases and J 2 bases; nucleotides not matched to a gene: 2. This CDR3 comprises 14 residues. The CDR3 sequence is CASSLQGVNTEAFF. The CDR3 nucleotides read TGTGCCAGCAGCTTACAGGGGGTCAACACTGAAGCTTTCTTT.

The chain uses TRBV5-1 and TRBJ2-5; D ambiguous. V lost 1 base to trimming and J lost 5 bases, with 9 bases between them. Germline CDR1 is SGHRS and CDR2 is YFSETQ. The CDR3 covers 13 residues. The DNA of the CDR3 is TGCGCCAGCAGCTTGTTCGGGTTGGAGACCCAGTACTTC. Residues: CASSLFGLETQYF. Full variable domain (missing parts from reference TRBV5-1 and TRBJ2-5): KAGVTQTPRYLIKTRGQQVTLSCSPISGHRSVSWYQQTPGQGLQFLFEYFSETQRNKGNFPGRFSGRQFSNSRSEMNVSTLELGDSALYLCASSLFGLETQYFGPGTRLLVL.

The chain carries TRBV5-5 and TRBJ2-4; possible D gene TRBD2, 5 bases. CDR3 length: 13 amino acids. Deletions cut 1 base from V and 8 bases from J, with 10 bases between. Per germline, CDR1 SGHKS and CDR2 YYEKEE (reference sequence). The CDR3 loop reads CASSLWERDIQYF. DNA for the CDR3: TGTGCCAGCAGCTTGTGGGAGAGGGACATTCAGTACTTC.

The chain combines TRBV4-3 with TRBJ2-5, with 9 positions matching TRBD2. The CDR3 length is 15 residues. J lost 1 base, V lost 1 base, and 1 base had no gene match. The germline CDR1 and CDR2 sequences are LGHNA and YSLEER. The CDR3 coding sequence is TGCGCCAGCAGCCAAGGGACTAGCGCCCAAGAGACCCAGTACTTC. This sequence encodes CASSQGTSAQETQYF.

The rearrangement joins TRBV29-1 to TRBJ2-5; tentatively, D is TRBD1 or TRBD2 (5 bases each). Per the germline V gene, CDR1 is SQVTM and CDR2 is ANQGSEA. The CDR3 contains 12 residues. Trimming stripped 5 bases from V and 5 bases from J, with 12 bases between. The CDR3: CSVRDGGETQYF. CDR3 DNA: TGCAGCGTTCGGGACGGTGGGGAGACCCAGTACTTC. Full variable domain (missing parts from reference TRBV29-1 and TRBJ2-5): SAVISQKPSRDICQRGTSLTIQCQVDSQVTMMFWYRQQPGQSLTLIATANQGSEATYESGFVIDKFPISRPNLTFSTLTVSNMSPEDSSIYLCSVRDGGETQYFGPGTRLLVL.

This chain connects TRBV30 to TRBJ1-4; 10 bases fit TRBD1. The J segment lost 12 bases and the V segment lost 5 bases, leaving 0 bases of the junction unmatched. CDR1 and CDR2 from the germline V gene are GTSNPN and SVGIG (reference sequence). This CDR3 region has 10 residues. CDR3 DNA sequence: TGTGCCTGGGGACAGGGGGAACTGTTTTTT. It is translated as CAWGQGELFF.

This chain connects TRBV5-1 to TRBJ2-7; 9 bases line up with TRBD1. V shed 1 base and J 4 bases; nucleotides not matched to a gene: 3. The CDR3 length is 14 residues. In germline, CDR1 is SGHRS, CDR2 YFSETQ. CDR3: CASSLTGGLYEQYF. The CDR3, as DNA: TGCGCCAGCAGCTTGACAGGGGGCTTGTACGAGCAGTACTTC.